The clone carrying this T cell receptor beta chain occurred a few times. Its antigen is not known. The sample is drawn from a study of T cell repertoires in cytomegalovirus infection. Broader study findings: Adding up the frequency of public TCR beta families identified people who carried CMV plus the relevant HLA. In two of eight donors, the top clonotype was HLA-C-restricted CMV-specific.

Germline V gene data show CDR1 as MDHEN and CDR2 as SYDVKM. CDR3 size: 15 residues. V shed 3 bases and J shed 0 bases, with 9 bases lying between them. Each CDR3 protein is one row after TCRdb ran MiXCR on the reads. The data contain 680,000 or so distinct CDR3 sequences, roughly 30% of them singletons. This TCR derives from a human donor in good health (CMV status not recorded). Some clones in this sample may be carry-over from other donors' samples. This chain uses TRBV28 with TRBJ1-3, with D hard to call. The source was cultured PBMCs, collected from culture after CMV antigen stimulation. Here the CDR3 reads CASSLDSSSGNTIYF. CDR3 DNA: TGTGCCAGCAGTTTGGACTCGAGCTCTGGAAACACCATATATTTT.